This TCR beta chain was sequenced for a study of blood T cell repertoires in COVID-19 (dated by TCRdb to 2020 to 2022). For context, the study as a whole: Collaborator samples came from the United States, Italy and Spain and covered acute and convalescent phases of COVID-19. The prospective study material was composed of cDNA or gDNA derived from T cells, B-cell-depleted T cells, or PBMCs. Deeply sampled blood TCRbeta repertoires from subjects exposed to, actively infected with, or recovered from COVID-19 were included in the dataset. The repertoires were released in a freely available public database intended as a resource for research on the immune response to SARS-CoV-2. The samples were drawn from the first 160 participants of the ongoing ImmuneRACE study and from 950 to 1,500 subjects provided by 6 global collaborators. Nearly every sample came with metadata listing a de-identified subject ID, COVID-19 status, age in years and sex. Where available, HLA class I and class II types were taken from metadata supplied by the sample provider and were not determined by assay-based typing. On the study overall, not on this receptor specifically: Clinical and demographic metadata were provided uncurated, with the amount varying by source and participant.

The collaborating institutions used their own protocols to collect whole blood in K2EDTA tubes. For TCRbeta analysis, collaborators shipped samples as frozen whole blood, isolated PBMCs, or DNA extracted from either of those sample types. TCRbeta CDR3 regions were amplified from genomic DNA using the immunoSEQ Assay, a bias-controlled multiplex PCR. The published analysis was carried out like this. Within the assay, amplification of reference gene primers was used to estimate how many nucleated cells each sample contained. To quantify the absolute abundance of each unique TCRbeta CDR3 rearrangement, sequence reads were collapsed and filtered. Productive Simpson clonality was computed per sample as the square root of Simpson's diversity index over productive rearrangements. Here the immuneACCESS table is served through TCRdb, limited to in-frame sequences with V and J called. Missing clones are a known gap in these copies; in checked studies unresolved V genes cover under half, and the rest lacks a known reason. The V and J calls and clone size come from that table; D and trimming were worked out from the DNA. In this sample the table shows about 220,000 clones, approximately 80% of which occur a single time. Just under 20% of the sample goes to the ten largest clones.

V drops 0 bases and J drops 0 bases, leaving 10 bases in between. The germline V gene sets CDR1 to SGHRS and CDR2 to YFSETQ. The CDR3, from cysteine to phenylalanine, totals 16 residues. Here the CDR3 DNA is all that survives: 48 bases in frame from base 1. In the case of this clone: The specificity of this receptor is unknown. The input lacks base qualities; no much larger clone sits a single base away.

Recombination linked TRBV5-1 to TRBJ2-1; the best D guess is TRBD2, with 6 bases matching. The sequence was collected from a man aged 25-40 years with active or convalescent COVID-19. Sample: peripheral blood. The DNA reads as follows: TGCGCCAGCAGCTTGGACGTGGGGGGCTCCTACAATGAGCAGTTCTTC. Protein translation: CASSLDVGGSYNEQFF.